This TCR beta chain is from a study of shared clonotypes between healthy human individuals. Study-wide points: Some clonotypes were shared by all four sorted-subset donors, while others were not shared. The non-shared ones had lower generation probabilities than the shared ones. Relative to memory subsets, naive subsets generally showed larger estimated richness.

Repertoires were generated with immunoSEQ multiplex PCR, while TCRdb's copy carries only in-frame clones and drops some. The table has fewer than 2.5 million clones, more than 85% seen once. As to this clone: As yet, its antigen is unknown.

V dropped 2 bases and J dropped 4 bases, with 8 bases sitting between them. The CDR3 runs 12 residues. The germline gives CDR1 GTSNPN, CDR2 SVGIG (reference sequence). The sequencing sample was made of naive CD4+ T cells from PBMCs. Subset: CD45RA+ positively selected. The rearrangement links TRBV30 to TRBJ1-1, with TRBD1 as a possible D gene (5 bases). The source of this sequence is a man between 18 and 29 years old in good health. Some clones in this sample may be carry-over from other donors' samples. The CDR3: CAWSQDSTEAFF. CDR3 nucleotide sequence: TGTGCCTGGAGTCAAGACAGCACTGAAGCTTTCTTT. The full variable domain, in which reference TRBV30 and TRBJ1-1 provide the parts outside the CDR3, is SQTIHQWPATLVQPVGSPLSLECTVEGTSNPNLYWYRQAAGRGLQLLFYSVGIGQISSEVPQNLSASRPQDRQFILSSKKLLLSDSGFYLCAWSQDSTEAFFGQGTRLTVV.